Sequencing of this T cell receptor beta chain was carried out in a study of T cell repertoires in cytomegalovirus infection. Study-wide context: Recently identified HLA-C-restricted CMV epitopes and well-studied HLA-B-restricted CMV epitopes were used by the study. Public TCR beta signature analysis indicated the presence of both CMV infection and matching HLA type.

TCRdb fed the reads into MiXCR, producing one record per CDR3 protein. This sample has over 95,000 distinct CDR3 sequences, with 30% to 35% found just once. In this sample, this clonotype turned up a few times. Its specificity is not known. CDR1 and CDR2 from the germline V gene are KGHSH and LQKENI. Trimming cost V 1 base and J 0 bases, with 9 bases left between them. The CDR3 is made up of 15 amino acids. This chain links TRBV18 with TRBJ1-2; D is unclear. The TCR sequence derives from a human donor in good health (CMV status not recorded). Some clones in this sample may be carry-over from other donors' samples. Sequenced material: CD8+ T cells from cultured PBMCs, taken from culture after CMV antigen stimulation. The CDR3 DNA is TGTGCCAGCTCACCACAAGCAGAAGCTAACTATGGCTACACCTTC. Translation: CASSPQAEANYGYTF.